The clone carrying this TCR beta chain showed up just a few times. V was trimmed by 1 base and J by 7 bases, leaving 10 bases between them. The germline gives CDR1 LGHDT, CDR2 YNNKEL (reference sequence). CDR3 size: 13 residues. The sample comes from a study of blood T cell repertoires in COVID-19. Study in general: Sites across the United States, Italy and Spain contributed samples from acute and convalescent COVID-19. PBMCs, B-cell-depleted T cells, or T cells provided the cDNA or gDNA that made up the material.

Original processing notes: Amplifying reference gene primers gave estimates of nucleated cell counts. Method: immunoSEQ multiplex PCR; TCRdb's copy keeps in-frame clones and lacks some. V, J and clone size reflect that table, while D and trimming were determined from the DNA. The sample lists around 310,000 clones; around 89% were seen once. The V gene is TRBV3-1 (or the pseudogene TRBV3-2), the J gene TRBJ2-5; perhaps TRBD2 as D (5 bases). Sequenced sample: peripheral blood. The sequence derives from a woman in her forties with COVID-19, enrolled during active disease. CDR3 nucleotide sequence: TGTGCCAGCAGCCAAGTGAGGGAAGGGACCCAGTACTTC. It specifies CASSQVREGTQYF.